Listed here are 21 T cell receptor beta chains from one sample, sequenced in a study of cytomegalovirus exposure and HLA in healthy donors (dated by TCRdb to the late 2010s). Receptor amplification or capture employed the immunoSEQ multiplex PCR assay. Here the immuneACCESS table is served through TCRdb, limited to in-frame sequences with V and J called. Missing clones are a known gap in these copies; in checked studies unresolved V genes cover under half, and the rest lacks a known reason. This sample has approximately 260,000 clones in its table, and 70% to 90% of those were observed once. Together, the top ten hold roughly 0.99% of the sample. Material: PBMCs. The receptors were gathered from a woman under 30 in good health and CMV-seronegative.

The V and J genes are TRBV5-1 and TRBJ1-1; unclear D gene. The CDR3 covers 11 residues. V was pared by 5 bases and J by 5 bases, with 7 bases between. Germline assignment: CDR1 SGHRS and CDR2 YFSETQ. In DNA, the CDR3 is TGCGCCAGCAGGCTGACAACTGAAGCTTTCTTT. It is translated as CASRLTTEAFF.

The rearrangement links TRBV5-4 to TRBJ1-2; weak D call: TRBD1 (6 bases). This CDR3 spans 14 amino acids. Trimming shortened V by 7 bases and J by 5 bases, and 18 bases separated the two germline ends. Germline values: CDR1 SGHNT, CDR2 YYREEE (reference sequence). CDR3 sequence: CASSPGAGEYGYTF. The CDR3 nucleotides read TGTGCCAGCTCCCCCGGTGCAGGGGAATATGGCTACACCTTC.

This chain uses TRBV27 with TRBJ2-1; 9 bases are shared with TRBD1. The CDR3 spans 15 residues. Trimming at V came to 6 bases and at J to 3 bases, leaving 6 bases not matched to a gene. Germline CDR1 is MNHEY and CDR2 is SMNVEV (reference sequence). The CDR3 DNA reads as TGTGCCAGCAGGACACAGGGGGCCGACTACAATGAGCAGTTCTTC. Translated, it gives CASRTQGADYNEQFF.

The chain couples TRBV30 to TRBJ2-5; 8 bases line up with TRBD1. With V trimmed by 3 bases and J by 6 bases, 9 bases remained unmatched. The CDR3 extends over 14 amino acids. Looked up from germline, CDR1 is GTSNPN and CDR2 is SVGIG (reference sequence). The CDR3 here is CAWSGQGERKTQYF. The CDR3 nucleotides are TGTGCCTGGAGCGGACAGGGCGAACGGAAGACCCAGTACTTC.

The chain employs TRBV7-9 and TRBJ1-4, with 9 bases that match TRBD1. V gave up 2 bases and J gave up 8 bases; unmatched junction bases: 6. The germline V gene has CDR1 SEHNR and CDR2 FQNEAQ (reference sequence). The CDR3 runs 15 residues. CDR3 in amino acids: CASSLRQGVEEKLFF. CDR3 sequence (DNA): TGTGCCAGCAGCTTAAGACAGGGGGTAGAAGAAAAACTGTTTTTT.

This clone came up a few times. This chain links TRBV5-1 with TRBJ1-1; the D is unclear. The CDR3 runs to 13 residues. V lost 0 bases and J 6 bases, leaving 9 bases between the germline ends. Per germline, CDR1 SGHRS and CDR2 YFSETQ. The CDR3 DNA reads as TGCGCCAGCAGCTTGGCTGGGAGGCCTGAAGCTTTCTTT. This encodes CASSLAGRPEAFF.

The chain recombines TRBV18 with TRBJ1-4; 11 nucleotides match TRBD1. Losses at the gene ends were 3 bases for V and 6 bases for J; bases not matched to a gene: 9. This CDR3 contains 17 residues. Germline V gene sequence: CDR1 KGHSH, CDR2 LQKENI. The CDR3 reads CASSPYRTGGSYEKLFF. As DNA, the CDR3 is TGTGCCAGCTCACCCTATCGGACAGGGGGCTCTTATGAAAAACTGTTTTTT.

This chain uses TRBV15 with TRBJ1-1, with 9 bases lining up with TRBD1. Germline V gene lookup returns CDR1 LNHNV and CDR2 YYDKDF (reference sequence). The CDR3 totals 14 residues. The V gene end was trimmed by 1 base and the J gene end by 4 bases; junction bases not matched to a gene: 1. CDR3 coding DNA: TGTGCCACCAGCAGAGGACAGGGGGGCACTGAAGCTTTCTTT. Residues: CATSRGQGGTEAFF.

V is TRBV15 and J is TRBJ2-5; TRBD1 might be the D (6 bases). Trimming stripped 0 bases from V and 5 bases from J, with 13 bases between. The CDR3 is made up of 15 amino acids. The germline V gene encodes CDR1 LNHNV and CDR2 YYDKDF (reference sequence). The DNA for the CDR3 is TGTGCCACCAGCAGAGATCTGAACAGGGTTGAGACCCAGTACTTC. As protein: CATSRDLNRVETQYF.

Here the CDR3 reads CASNSGGVYGYTF. CDR3 in DNA: TGCGCCAGCAATAGTGGGGGGGTCTATGGCTACACCTTC. The gene calls are TRBV5-1 and TRBJ1-2, with D tentatively TRBD1 (5 bases). From germline, CDR1 is SGHRS and CDR2 YFSETQ. CDR3 length equals 13 residues. V gave up 6 bases and J gave up 4 bases, with 13 bases separating them.

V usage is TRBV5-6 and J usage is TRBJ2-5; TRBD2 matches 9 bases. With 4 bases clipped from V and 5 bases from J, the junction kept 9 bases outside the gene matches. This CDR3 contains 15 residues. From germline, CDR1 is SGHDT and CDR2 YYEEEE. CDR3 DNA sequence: TGTGCCAGCAGCGCACGCGGGGGGGCAGGCGAGACCCAGTACTTC. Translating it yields CASSARGGAGETQYF.

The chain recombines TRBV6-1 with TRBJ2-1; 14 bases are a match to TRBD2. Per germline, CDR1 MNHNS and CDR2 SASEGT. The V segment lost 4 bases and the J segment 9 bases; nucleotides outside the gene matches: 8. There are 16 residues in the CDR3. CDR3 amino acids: CASSARLAGGPGEQFF. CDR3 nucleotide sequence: TGTGCCAGCAGTGCGCGACTAGCGGGAGGGCCGGGTGAGCAGTTCTTC.

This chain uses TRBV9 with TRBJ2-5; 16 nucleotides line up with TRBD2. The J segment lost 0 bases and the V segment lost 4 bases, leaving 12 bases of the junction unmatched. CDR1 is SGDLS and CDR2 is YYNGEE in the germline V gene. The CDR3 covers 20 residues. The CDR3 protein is CASSQPTGTSGGADQETQYF. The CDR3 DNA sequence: TGTGCCAGCAGCCAACCTACCGGGACTAGCGGGGGGGCGGACCAAGAGACCCAGTACTTC.

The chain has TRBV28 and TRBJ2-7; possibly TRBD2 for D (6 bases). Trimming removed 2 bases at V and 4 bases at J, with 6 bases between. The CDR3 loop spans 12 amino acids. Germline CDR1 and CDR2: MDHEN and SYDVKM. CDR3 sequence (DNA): TGTGCCAGCAGTTTAGGGGGGTACGAGCAGTACTTC. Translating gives CASSLGGYEQYF.

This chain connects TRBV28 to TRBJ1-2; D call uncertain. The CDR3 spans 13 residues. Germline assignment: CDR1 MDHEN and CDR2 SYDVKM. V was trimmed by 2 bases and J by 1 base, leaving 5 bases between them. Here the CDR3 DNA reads TGTGCCAGCAGTTTACAGGTTAACTATGGCTACACCTTC. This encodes CASSLQVNYGYTF.

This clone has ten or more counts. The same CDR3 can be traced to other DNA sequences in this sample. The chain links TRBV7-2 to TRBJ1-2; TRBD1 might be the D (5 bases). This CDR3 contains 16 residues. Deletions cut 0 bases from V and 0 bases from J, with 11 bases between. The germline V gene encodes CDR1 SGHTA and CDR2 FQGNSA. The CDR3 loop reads CASSLAGGGSNYGYTF. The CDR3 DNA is TGTGCCAGCAGCTTAGCAGGCGGGGGATCTAACTATGGCTACACCTTC.

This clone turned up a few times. CDR3 bases: TGTGCCAGCAGCCCCCTTGGTCCGAGCACTGAAGCTTTCTTT. Its protein is CASSPLGPSTEAFF. This sequence joins TRBV2 and TRBJ1-1; the D is unclear. The CDR3 length is 14 residues. The ends were cut back, 6 bases at V and 4 bases at J, with 15 bases in the middle. CDR1 and CDR2 from the germline V gene are SNHLY and FYNNEI.

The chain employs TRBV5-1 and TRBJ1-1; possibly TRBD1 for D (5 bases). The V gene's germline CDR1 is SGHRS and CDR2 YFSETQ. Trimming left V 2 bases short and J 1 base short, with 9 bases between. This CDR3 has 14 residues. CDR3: CASSFGQGNTEAFF. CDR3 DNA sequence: TGCGCCAGCAGCTTTGGGCAGGGGAACACTGAAGCTTTCTTT. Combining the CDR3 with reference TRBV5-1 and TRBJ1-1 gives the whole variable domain KAGVTQTPRYLIKTRGQQVTLSCSPISGHRSVSWYQQTPGQGLQFLFEYFSETQRNKGNFPGRFSGRQFSNSRSEMNVSTLELGDSALYLCASSFGQGNTEAFFGQGTRLTVV.

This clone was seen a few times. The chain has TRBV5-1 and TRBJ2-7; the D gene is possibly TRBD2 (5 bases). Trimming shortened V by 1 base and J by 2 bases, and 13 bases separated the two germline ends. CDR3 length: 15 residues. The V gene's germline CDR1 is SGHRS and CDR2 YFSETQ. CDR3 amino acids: CASSLYAGETYEQYF. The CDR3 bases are TGCGCCAGCAGCTTGTATGCGGGCGAGACCTACGAGCAGTACTTC.

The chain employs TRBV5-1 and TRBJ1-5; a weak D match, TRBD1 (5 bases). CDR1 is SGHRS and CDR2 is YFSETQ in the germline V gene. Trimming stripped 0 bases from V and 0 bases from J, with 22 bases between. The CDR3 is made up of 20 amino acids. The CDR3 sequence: CASSLAWAQGEVSSNQPQHF. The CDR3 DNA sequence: TGCGCCAGCAGCTTGGCGTGGGCGCAGGGTGAGGTTTCTAGCAATCAGCCCCAGCATTTT. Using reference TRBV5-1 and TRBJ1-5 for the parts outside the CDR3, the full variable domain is KAGVTQTPRYLIKTRGQQVTLSCSPISGHRSVSWYQQTPGQGLQFLFEYFSETQRNKGNFPGRFSGRQFSNSRSEMNVSTLELGDSALYLCASSLAWAQGEVSSNQPQHFGDGTRLSIL.

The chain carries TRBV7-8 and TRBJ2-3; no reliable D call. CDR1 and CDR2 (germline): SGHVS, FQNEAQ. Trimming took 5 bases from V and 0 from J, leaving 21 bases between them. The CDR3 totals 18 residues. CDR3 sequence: CASSHPTRLLTSTDTQYF. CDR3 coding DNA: TGTGCCAGCAGCCACCCTACGCGACTCTTGACTAGCACAGATACGCAGTATTTT.